This T cell receptor beta chain was sequenced during a study of shared clonotypes between healthy human individuals. Overall study context: Donor composition was a couple of women and three men, aged 18 to 49. Study conclusions and caveats: Memory subsets generally showed smaller estimated richness than naive subsets did.

CDR1 and CDR2 from the germline V gene are KGHSH and LQKENI. With 2 bases clipped from V and 1 base from J, the junction kept 8 bases outside the gene matches. The CDR3 has 17 residues. Using immunoSEQ multiplex PCR, the repertoire was profiled, and TCRdb retains in-frame clones only, with some absent. The sample carries some 690,000 clones, roughly 88% recorded once. Among the donors, all were Caucasian adults who lived in Nashville, Tennessee. Pooled CD45RO+ cells and CCR7-negative CD45RA+ TemRA cells made up CD8 memory. About this clone: Its target is unknown.

The source of this sequence is a man between 18 and 29 years old in good health. Some clones in this sample may be carry-over from other donors' samples. The chain joins TRBV18 to TRBJ2-3, with 8 bases identical to TRBD2. Sequenced material: memory CD8+ T cells from PBMCs. Subset: CD45RO+ cells pooled with CCR7-negative TemRA cells. DNA of the CDR3: TGTGCCAGCTCACCAATCGGACGGGAGGGACGCACAGATACGCAGTATTTT. Amino acids: CASSPIGREGRTDTQYF.